This paragraph covers one TCR beta chain sequence. No antigen is known for it. These data belong to a study of response to subunit inactivated influenza vaccine. Findings and limits, study-wide: The authors offered the suggestion that each seasonal influenza vaccination recruits few new T cells.

From the RT-PCR reads, TCRdb called clonotypes with MiXCR, one entry per CDR3 protein. This sample yields some 850,000 distinct CDR3 sequences, of which under 20% are seen a single time; under 13% belongs to the top ten. This CDR3 has 16 residues. Trimming removed 0 bases at V and 3 bases at J, with 12 bases between. CDR1 and CDR2 from the germline V gene are MNHNS and SASEGT. The source material was PBMCs from blood, sampled roughly 5 days after vaccination. This chain joins TRBV6-1 and TRBJ2-1, with TRBD1 as a possible D gene (5 bases). The TCR comes from a man in his fifties who received an inactivated influenza vaccine. CDR3 DNA: TGTGCCAGCAGTGAAGCGGTTAATAGGGGCTACAATGAGCAGTTCTTC. Encoded protein: CASSEAVNRGYNEQFF.